This TCR beta chain was documented in a study of shared clonotypes between healthy human individuals. The J segment lost 0 bases and the V segment lost 6 bases, leaving 2 bases of the junction unmatched. The CDR3 totals 13 residues. Germline CDR1 is MNHEY and CDR2 is SMNVEV (reference sequence). Here immunoSEQ multiplex PCR was the method, and the copy in TCRdb shows in-frame clones only, minus some. The table has around 2.5 million clones, under 95% seen once; the top ten hold 0.36%. The clonotype was recovered from a man aged 18 to 30 in good health. Some clones in this sample may be carry-over from other donors' samples. The chain has TRBV27 and TRBJ2-7; TRBD1 matches 7 bases. Sequences were obtained from naive CD4+ T cells from PBMCs. The subset is: CD45RA+ positively selected. CDR3 sequence: CASRGDSSYEQYF. The CDR3 DNA sequence: TGTGCCAGCAGGGGGGACAGCTCCTACGAGCAGTACTTC.